This T cell receptor beta chain stems from a study of T cells in Graves' hyperthyroidism and ophthalmopathy. Overall study findings and caveats: Separating ophthalmopathy from stable hyperthyroidism was achieved by a 13 V-J model.

This clonotype was counted at least ten times. Its cognate antigen is unknown. The CDR3 loop spans 14 amino acids. Germline values: CDR1 SEHNR, CDR2 FQNEAQ (reference sequence). V shed 1 base and J shed 6 bases, with 11 bases lying between them. TCR beta CDR3 regions were amplified from RNA transcripts. During a first-round RT-PCR of the TCR CDR3, the HTBI primer set was used. TCRdb re-analysed the multiplex PCR reads in MiXCR, keeping a single row per CDR3 protein. The sample has about 380,000 distinct CDR3 sequences; about 18% are singletons. The chain combines TRBV7-9 with TRBJ2-3; the D gene is possibly TRBD1 (6 bases). This sequence originates from a man aged 18 to 29 with Graves' ophthalmopathy. The sample comprised blood. DNA of the CDR3: TGTGCCAGCAGCTTAGAACAGGGTTCCGATACGCAGTATTTT. Amino acids: CASSLEQGSDTQYF.